This T cell receptor (beta chain) was profiled in a study of T cell responses to AZD1222 COVID-19 vaccine. This CDR3 is 17 amino acids long. Germline CDR1 LNHDA, CDR2 SQIVND (reference sequence). V shed 5 bases and J shed 4 bases, with 20 bases lying between them. The assay was immunoSEQ multiplex PCR, and TCRdb's table has in-frame clones only and misses some. Here the sample spans more than 110,000 clones, around nine tenths being singletons. This TCR derives from an adult in good health. Sequencing used peripheral blood, obtained on day 0 of AZD1222 vaccination. This sequence joins TRBV19 and TRBJ1-4; possibly TRBD1 for D (5 bases). CDR3 nucleotide sequence: TGTGCCAGTAGTCCTCTTCGAGGCCAGGGCCTTAATGAAAAACTGTTTTTT. Protein: CASSPLRGQGLNEKLFF.